A single sample gave rise to the 27 T cell receptor beta chains below, sequenced in a study of CXCR3-negative and CXCR3-positive naive CD8 T cells. TRB cDNA was prepared as libraries by UMI-labeled 5' RACE. TCRdb re-called the 5' RACE reads and catalogs CDR3 proteins one per entry, DNA excluded. The table gives 90,000 to 95,000 distinct CDR3 sequences; the top ten clones make up around 1.7% of it. Specimen: naive CXCR3- CD8+ T cells from blood. Subset here: CD45RO-CCR7+CD27+CD95- naive CD8+ T cells lacking CXCR3 (TNR3-). All receptors derive from a human donor in good health. Some clones in this sample may be carry-over from other donors' samples.

CDR3 residues: CASSGRDSAEAFF. The rearrangement uses TRBV10-1 and TRBJ1-1; TCRdb designates TRBD1, a call that cannot be tested without DNA. Germline V gives CDR1 WNHNN, CDR2 SYGVQD (reference sequence). The CDR3 totals 13 residues.

CDR3 sequence: CASSQEQWGALNTGELFF. The rearrangement links TRBV4-3 to TRBJ2-2; TCRdb's assignment of TRBD1 cannot be checked, as there is no DNA. The length of the CDR3 is 18 residues. Looked up from germline, CDR1 is LGHNA and CDR2 is YSLEER.

This chain links TRBV27 with TRBJ1-2; the D call of TRBD1 rests on TCRdb alone, since no DNA is present to check it. Per the germline V gene, CDR1 is MNHEY and CDR2 is SMNVEV (reference sequence). The CDR3 totals 16 residues. The CDR3 sequence: CASTQLGQGNNYGYTF.

The V and J genes are TRBV6-2 or TRBV6-3 and TRBJ2-2; checking the TCRdb D call of TRBD1 is not possible without DNA. The length of the CDR3 is 15 residues. Germline V gene data show CDR1 as MNHEY and CDR2 as SVGEGT. This CDR3 reads CASSYGGMNTGELFF.

The chain couples TRBV11-2 to TRBJ2-1; the D gene TCRdb calls, TRBD1, cannot be checked with no DNA. Germline V CDR1 and CDR2: SGHAT, FQNNGV. CDR3 length: 16 residues. The CDR3 protein is CASSYLPGTDYNEQFF.

The V gene is TRBV6-2 or TRBV6-3, the J gene TRBJ2-5. The V gene's germline CDR1 is MNHEY and CDR2 SVGEGT. CDR3 length equals 11 residues. This CDR3 is CASSYLQTQYF.

The chain is built from TRBV7-6 and TRBJ2-7; TCRdb reports TRBD1, a call that lacks DNA to check it against. The CDR3 covers 15 residues. Looked up from germline, CDR1 is SGHVS and CDR2 is FNYEAQ. The CDR3 protein is CASSFAGGGGYEQYF.

The chain combines TRBV6-6 with TRBJ1-5. CDR1 is MNHNY and CDR2 is SVGAGI in the germline V gene (reference sequence). This CDR3 is 13 amino acids long. This CDR3 is CASSYLGGQPQHF.

The rearrangement joins TRBV29-1 to TRBJ2-1; the D call of TRBD2 rests on TCRdb alone, since no DNA is present to check it. Germline-derived CDR1 and CDR2 are SQVTM and ANQGSEA. CDR3 length: 14 amino acids. The CDR3 reads CSVETRGEYNEQFF.

This rearrangement joins TRBV7-2 to TRBJ2-5; no DNA is available, so the TRBD2 call from TCRdb remains unchecked. Per the germline V gene, CDR1 is SGHTA and CDR2 is FQGNSA. The CDR3 consists of 18 residues. The CDR3 protein is CASSLRLAGGLSQETQYF.

The J gene is TRBJ1-1, the V gene TRBV20-1. Germline CDR1 reads DFQATT; CDR2 reads SNEGSKA (reference sequence). The CDR3 has 15 amino acids. This CDR3 reads CSATGPYLFGTEAFF.

CDR3 sequence: CASSLVGGNEQYF. The rearrangement joins TRBV7-2 to TRBJ2-7; the TRBD1 assignment by TCRdb is unverifiable without DNA. Germline values: CDR1 SGHTA, CDR2 FQGNSA. The CDR3 consists of 13 residues.

The genes are TRBV5-5 and TRBJ2-2; as DNA is missing, the TRBD1 call by TCRdb cannot be tested. Germline V gene data show CDR1 as SGHKS and CDR2 as YYEKEE (reference sequence). The length of the CDR3 is 16 residues. The CDR3 is CASSVGSGMNTGELFF.

This chain joins TRBV27 and TRBJ2-1; as DNA is missing, the TRBD2 call by TCRdb cannot be tested. From germline, CDR1 is MNHEY and CDR2 SMNVEV (reference sequence). The CDR3 runs 15 residues. The CDR3 sequence is CASSPRGGLRNEQFF.

The J gene is TRBJ1-2, the V gene TRBV29-1. Germline values: CDR1 SQVTM, CDR2 ANQGSEA. This CDR3 region has 16 residues. CDR3 sequence: CSVALAGVGLDYGYTF.

J is TRBJ1-1 and V is TRBV11-2. Germline V gene lookup returns CDR1 SGHAT and CDR2 FQNNGV. This CDR3 comprises 13 residues. The CDR3 reads CASSPQVLTEAFF.

The CDR3 reads CASSTFVASGRTRRSHNEQFF. V and J are TRBV12-3 or TRBV12-4 and TRBJ2-1; the TCRdb call, TRBD2, lacks DNA for checking. The CDR3 has 21 amino acids.

V usage is TRBV29-1 and J usage is TRBJ2-1; the TCRdb D gene call, TRBD2, has no DNA to confirm it. Germline CDR1 SQVTM, CDR2 ANQGSEA. This CDR3 region has 14 residues. The CDR3 protein is CSIERESSYNEQFF.

V is TRBV7-9 and J is TRBJ1-2; without DNA, the TCRdb call of TRBD1 cannot be checked. The CDR3 extends over 14 amino acids. CDR1 and CDR2 (germline): SEHNR, FQNEAQ (reference sequence). This CDR3 is CASSLSVTGYGYTF.

CDR3 region: CASSQHRGHPDQPQHF. The chain carries TRBV4-3 and TRBJ1-5; TCRdb indicates TRBD1, and absent DNA this call remains unverified. This CDR3 comprises 16 residues. Germline loops: CDR1 LGHNA, CDR2 YSLEER.

V and J are TRBV6-6 and TRBJ2-7; TCRdb lists TRBD1, though no DNA is available to test this call. In germline, CDR1 is MNHNY, CDR2 SVGAGI (reference sequence). This CDR3 has 15 residues. The CDR3 loop reads CASSLPRQGAEEQYF.

The genes are TRBV29-1 and TRBJ1-1. CDR1 SQVTM and CDR2 ANQGSEA come from the germline V gene. This CDR3 comprises 12 residues. CDR3 sequence: CSLNRMNTEAFF.

This chain joins TRBV25-1 and TRBJ1-1. This CDR3 contains 13 residues. In germline, CDR1 is MGHDK, CDR2 SYGVNS. The CDR3: CASSESVVTEAFF.

This sequence joins TRBV9 and TRBJ2-1; TCRdb names TRBD2, which stays unverified in the absence of DNA. The V gene's germline CDR1 is SGDLS and CDR2 YYNGEE. CDR3 length: 15 amino acids. The CDR3 is CASSVGTSSYNEQFF.

This chain uses TRBV7-3 with TRBJ2-2; TCRdb's D call, TRBD1, is unchecked because there is no DNA. This CDR3 comprises 15 residues. Germline loops: CDR1 SGHTA, CDR2 FQGTGA. Here the CDR3 reads CASSSSGTDTGELFF.

V is TRBV5-1 and J is TRBJ2-2; TCRdb returns TRBD1, unconfirmable since there is no DNA. The CDR3 has 17 residues. Germline CDR1 and CDR2: SGHRS and YFSETQ. This chain's CDR3 is CASSLGPGQGGTGELFF.

The rearrangement uses TRBV28 and TRBJ2-3; without DNA, the TCRdb call of TRBD1 cannot be checked. This CDR3 comprises 13 residues. Germline CDR1 and CDR2: MDHEN and SYDVKM. CDR3 in amino acids: CASSLGVTDTQYF. Together with reference TRBV28 and TRBJ2-3, the CDR3 gives the full variable domain: DVKVTQSSRYLVKRTGEKVFLECVQDMDHENMFWYRQDPGLGLRLIYFSYDVKMKEKGDIPEGYSVSREKKERFSLILESASTNQTSMYLCASSLGVTDTQYFGPGTRLTVL.